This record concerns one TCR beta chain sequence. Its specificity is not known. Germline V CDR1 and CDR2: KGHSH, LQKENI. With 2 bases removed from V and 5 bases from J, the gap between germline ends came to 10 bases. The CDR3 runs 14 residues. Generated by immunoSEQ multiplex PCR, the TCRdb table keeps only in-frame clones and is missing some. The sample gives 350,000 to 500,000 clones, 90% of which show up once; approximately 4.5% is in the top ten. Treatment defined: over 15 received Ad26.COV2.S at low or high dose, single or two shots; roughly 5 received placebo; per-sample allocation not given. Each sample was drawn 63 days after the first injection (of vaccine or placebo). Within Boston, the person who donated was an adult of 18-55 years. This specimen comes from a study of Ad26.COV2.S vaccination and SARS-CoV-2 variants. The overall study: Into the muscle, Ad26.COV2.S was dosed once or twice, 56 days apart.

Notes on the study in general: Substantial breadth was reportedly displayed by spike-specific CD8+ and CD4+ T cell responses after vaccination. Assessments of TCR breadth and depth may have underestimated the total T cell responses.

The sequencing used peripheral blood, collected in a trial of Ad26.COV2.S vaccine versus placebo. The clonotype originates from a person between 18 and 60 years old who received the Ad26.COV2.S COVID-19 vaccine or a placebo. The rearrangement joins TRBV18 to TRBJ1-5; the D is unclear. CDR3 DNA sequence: TGTGCCAGCTCACCAGTACAGAGGGATCAGCCCCAGCATTTT. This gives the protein CASSPVQRDQPQHF.